Below, 26 T cell receptor beta chains from the same sample are listed, as sequenced in a study of CXCR3-negative and CXCR3-positive naive CD8 T cells. No antigen has been identified for these receptors. Study-level findings and limits: CXCR3-positive naive cells had more hydrophobic TRB CDR3s than CXCR3-negative naive cells.

The libraries of TRB cDNA were prepared using 5' RACE with UMI labels. For each CDR3 protein, TCRdb gives one entry from its re-call of the 5' RACE reads, without DNA. The data include about 130,000 distinct CDR3 sequences; the top ten clones carry roughly 0.59%. Sample: naive CXCR3+ CD8+ T cells from blood. The subset was: CD45RO-CCR7+CD27+CD95- naive CD8+ T cells expressing CXCR3 (TNR3+). These receptors originate from a human donor in good health. Some clones in this sample may be carry-over from other donors' samples.

The V call is TRBV21-1, the J call TRBJ2-1; the TCRdb D gene call, TRBD2, has no DNA to confirm it. TRBV21-1 is flagged as a pseudogene. There are 13 residues in the CDR3. CDR3 sequence: CASSKVSTRRQFF.

The chain uses TRBV12-3 or TRBV12-4 and TRBJ1-1. The CDR3 contains 11 residues. The CDR3: CASTDGEEAFF.

The V gene is TRBV29-1, the J gene TRBJ2-1. This CDR3 has 11 residues. Looked up from germline, CDR1 is SQVTM and CDR2 is ANQGSEA. CDR3 residues: CSVEGPREQFF.

The rearrangement links TRBV4-2 to TRBJ1-1; lacking DNA, the TRBD1 call made by TCRdb goes unchecked. The CDR3 totals 15 residues. Germline V gene sequence: CDR1 LGHNA, CDR2 YNFKEQ. CDR3 loop: CASSQDQGISTEAFF.

This chain's CDR3 is CASGVPKGTEAFF. The chain recombines TRBV10-1 with TRBJ1-1; TCRdb designates TRBD1, a call that cannot be tested without DNA. The CDR3 covers 13 residues. Germline CDR1 is WNHNN and CDR2 is SYGVQD (reference sequence).

This rearrangement joins TRBV7-9 to TRBJ2-7; without DNA, the TCRdb call of TRBD2 cannot be checked. This CDR3 comprises 16 residues. Germline CDR1 is SEHNR and CDR2 is FQNEAQ (reference sequence). CDR3 residues: CASSLVFSSGSYEQYF.

The V gene is TRBV10-3, the J gene TRBJ2-1; TCRdb reports TRBD2, a call that lacks DNA to check it against. Germline CDR1 reads ENHRY; CDR2 reads SYGVKD. The CDR3 runs to 16 residues. CDR3: CAISDVEAGGPNEQFF.

The genes are TRBV20-1 and TRBJ1-1. The CDR3 runs 14 residues. CDR1 is DFQATT and CDR2 is SNEGSKA in the germline V gene (reference sequence). The CDR3 spells CSARDLPENTEAFF.

This chain uses TRBV4-1 with TRBJ2-7; as DNA is missing, the TRBD1 call by TCRdb cannot be tested. CDR1 and CDR2 from the germline V gene are MGHRA and YSYEKL. This CDR3 has 16 amino acids. This chain's CDR3 is CASSQSAGTEYYEQYF.

This CDR3 is CASLLNTEAFF. This chain uses TRBV11-2 with TRBJ1-1. This CDR3 is 11 amino acids long. Germline assignment: CDR1 SGHAT and CDR2 FQNNGV. The full variable domain, completed using reference TRBV11-2 and TRBJ1-1, is EAGVAQSPRYKIIEKRQSVAFWCNPISGHATLYWYQQILGQGPKLLIQFQNNGVVDDSQLPKDRFSAERLKGVDSTLKIQPAKLEDSAVYLCASLLNTEAFFGQGTRLTVV.

This chain connects TRBV29-1 to TRBJ1-3. This CDR3 has 13 amino acids. Germline-derived CDR1 and CDR2 are SQVTM and ANQGSEA. This CDR3 is CSVEGVSGNTIYF.

The V gene is TRBV7-9, the J gene TRBJ2-5; the TCRdb call, TRBD1, lacks DNA for checking. Germline values: CDR1 SEHNR, CDR2 FQNEAQ (reference sequence). The CDR3 contains 16 residues. CDR3 residues: CASSTSLRDDQETQYF.

The gene calls are TRBV5-5 and TRBJ2-7. Germline CDR1 is SGHKS and CDR2 is YYEKEE (reference sequence). The CDR3 runs to 13 residues. The CDR3 protein is CASSFVDGGEQYF.

This chain uses TRBV3-1 with TRBJ2-1; TCRdb outputs TRBD2, but without DNA this stays unchecked. The V gene's germline CDR1 is LGHDT and CDR2 YNNKEL (reference sequence). CDR3 length equals 15 residues. This CDR3 reads CASSHGLAVFNEQFF.

The chain joins TRBV3-1 to TRBJ2-1. The CDR3 is 15 residues long. Germline CDR1 LGHDT, CDR2 YNNKEL (reference sequence). The CDR3 loop is CASTPDGSSYNEQFF.

J is TRBJ2-2 and V is TRBV29-1; TCRdb's D call, TRBD2, is unchecked because there is no DNA. Germline CDR1 and CDR2: SQVTM and ANQGSEA. This CDR3 region has 16 residues. The CDR3 here is CSALLAGGPNTGELFF.

The chain joins TRBV29-1 to TRBJ2-7; TCRdb calls TRBD1, which cannot be checked without DNA. The CDR3 has 14 residues. In germline, CDR1 is SQVTM, CDR2 ANQGSEA. CDR3 region: CSVDLGTGNYEQYF.

The rearrangement joins TRBV19 to TRBJ2-1; TCRdb gives TRBD1 as the D gene, but with no DNA this cannot be confirmed. This CDR3 is built from 12 residues. CDR1 is LNHDA, CDR2 SQIVND, per germline (reference sequence). The CDR3 here is CATLDSYNEQFF.

The genes are TRBV24-1 and TRBJ1-1. Germline lookup yields CDR1 KGHDR and CDR2 SFDVKD. The CDR3 totals 12 residues. The CDR3 reads CATCRANTEAFF.

The rearrangement links TRBV9 to TRBJ2-1; with no DNA, the TCRdb D assignment of TRBD2 cannot be verified. This CDR3 region has 14 residues. Germline loops: CDR1 SGDLS, CDR2 YYNGEE. CDR3 amino acids: CASSVAGGSDEQFF.

The chain is built from TRBV29-1 and TRBJ2-1; checking the TCRdb D call of TRBD1 is not possible without DNA. The CDR3 consists of 14 residues. Per germline, CDR1 SQVTM and CDR2 ANQGSEA. This chain's CDR3 is CSVVGGRGTNEQFF.

The chain recombines TRBV28 with TRBJ2-1; the TCRdb D gene call, TRBD1, has no DNA to confirm it. The CDR3 runs 15 residues. CDR1 and CDR2 from the germline V gene are MDHEN and SYDVKM. CDR3 protein: CASRDSVSSYNEQFF.

The chain couples TRBV30 to TRBJ2-1. This CDR3 is 15 amino acids long. Germline CDR1 is GTSNPN and CDR2 is SVGIG (reference sequence). This chain's CDR3 is CAWSVMGSSYNEQFF.

The rearrangement links TRBV4-3 to TRBJ2-3; checking the TCRdb D call of TRBD2 is not possible without DNA. The germline CDR1 and CDR2 sequences are LGHNA and YSLEER. CDR3 length: 16 residues. The CDR3 is CASSPRVAGDTDTQYF.

The chain carries TRBV15 and TRBJ2-1; checking the TCRdb D call of TRBD1 is not possible without DNA. Germline loops: CDR1 LNHNV, CDR2 YYDKDF (reference sequence). This CDR3 is built from 17 residues. This CDR3 reads CATSRERDPSFYNEQFF.

The chain recombines TRBV29-1 with TRBJ2-2; TCRdb indicates TRBD1, and absent DNA this call remains unverified. The CDR3 runs 13 residues. CDR1 is SQVTM and CDR2 is ANQGSEA in the germline V gene. The CDR3 region is CSATGPNTGELFF.